This T cell receptor beta chain was recovered during a study of T cell responses to AZD1222 COVID-19 vaccine. Notes on the study in general: Two AZD1222 administrations were followed by greater Spike-specific TCR breadth and depth.

This clone was detected only a few times. Its specificity is unknown. Assay used: immunoSEQ multiplex PCR; TCRdb lists only in-frame clones, some missing. Found here are over 150,000 clones, roughly nine tenths of them singletons; the top ten hold around 3%. V was trimmed by 6 bases and J by 3 bases, leaving 15 bases between them. Germline CDR1 LNHDA, CDR2 SQIVND (reference sequence). The CDR3 contains 14 residues. V and J are TRBV19 and TRBJ2-7, with D perhaps assigned TRBD1 or TRBD2 (5 bases each). The starting material was peripheral blood, obtained on day 0 of AZD1222 vaccination. The sequence was obtained from an adult in good health. The CDR3 DNA reads as TGTGCCAGTAGGACGAGGGCAGGGATCTACGAGCAGTACTTC. Translating it yields CASRTRAGIYEQYF.